This entry lists 9 T cell receptor beta chains sequenced from one sample in a study of cytomegalovirus exposure and HLA in healthy donors. PCR amplification relied on 60 Vbeta primers (plus 13 Jbeta primers). Data came from immunoSEQ multiplex PCR; TCRdb stores just in-frame clones and leaves some out. The sample contains 150,000 to 200,000 clones, about 79% of which appear only once. The specimen sequenced was PBMCs. These receptors were taken from a man younger than 35 in good health and CMV-seronegative.

The rearrangement uses TRBV30 and TRBJ1-5, with D tentatively TRBD1 (6 bases). Trimming took off 4 bases at V and 2 bases at J, with 15 bases between the two ends. There are 15 residues in the CDR3. Germline V lookup: CDR1 GTSNPN, CDR2 SVGIG (reference sequence). DNA for the CDR3: TGTGCCTGGAACGGTCAGGGGTTTGGCAATCAGCCCCAGCATTTT. Translated, it gives CAWNGQGFGNQPQHF.

V is TRBV27 and J is TRBJ2-7; D may be TRBD1 (5 bases). Germline V gene data show CDR1 as MNHEY and CDR2 as SMNVEV (reference sequence). The CDR3 sequence is 15 residues long. Trimming cost V 5 bases and J 9 bases, with 23 bases left between them. CDR3 sequence reads: CASSRNPIPGPGQYF. The CDR3 DNA sequence: TGTGCCAGCAGTCGGAATCCTATTCCAGGGCCAGGGCAGTACTTC.

The chain joins TRBV6-1 to TRBJ2-1; a weak D match, TRBD2 (6 bases). The CDR3 totals 17 residues. Germline CDR1 reads MNHNS; CDR2 reads SASEGT. The V end lost 4 bases, the J end lost 5 bases, and 21 bases lay between the germline ends. The DNA for the CDR3 is TGTGCCAGCAGTGGCTCCTTCTTGGGGCGGGATAACAATGAGCAGTTCTTC. This gives the protein CASSGSFLGRDNNEQFF.

The chain uses TRBV27 and TRBJ2-5; D is unresolved. CDR1 is MNHEY and CDR2 is SMNVEV in the germline V gene (reference sequence). V lost 6 bases to trimming and J lost 2 bases, with 13 bases between them. This CDR3 contains 14 residues. DNA of the CDR3: TGTGCCAGCAGAGACCCGGGTATACAAGAGACCCAGTACTTC. Its translation is CASRDPGIQETQYF.

This clone appeared a single time. The J gene is TRBJ2-7, the V gene TRBV6-5, with TRBD1 as a possible D gene (7 bases). Trimming removed 9 bases at V and 5 bases at J, with 14 bases between. The CDR3 is 12 amino acids. The germline gives CDR1 MNHEY, CDR2 SVGAGI. The CDR3 nucleotides are TGTGCCAGGGGGGGACAGATAGACGAGCAGTACTTC. As protein: CARGGQIDEQYF.

This chain uses TRBV5-1 with TRBJ2-3; TRBD2 matches 7 bases. CDR1 SGHRS and CDR2 YFSETQ come from the germline V gene. CDR3 length equals 16 residues. The V gene end was trimmed by 1 base and the J gene end by 3 bases; junction bases not matched to a gene: 8. The CDR3 coding sequence is TGCGCCAGCAGCTTGCCTAGCGGCAGCCAGACAGATACGCAGTATTTT. It translates to CASSLPSGSQTDTQYF.

The chain uses TRBV27 and TRBJ2-3; D is perhaps TRBD1 (5 bases). With 5 bases removed from V and 6 bases from J, the gap between germline ends came to 12 bases. The CDR3 runs to 13 residues. The germline V gene encodes CDR1 MNHEY and CDR2 SMNVEV (reference sequence). As DNA, the CDR3 is TGTGCCAGCAGTCAGGGCGTCCCGGATACGCAGTATTTT. Protein: CASSQGVPDTQYF.

This clone was recorded a few times. This rearrangement joins TRBV5-1 to TRBJ1-1; D remains ambiguous. Deletions cut 1 base from V and 11 bases from J, with 9 bases between. The CDR3 consists of 11 residues. Germline V gene data show CDR1 as SGHRS and CDR2 as YFSETQ. This CDR3 is CASSLNLRAFF. CDR3 bases: TGCGCCAGCAGCTTGAACCTCCGGGCTTTCTTT.

V is TRBV5-1 and J is TRBJ2-1; 9 bases agree with TRBD1. The germline CDR1 and CDR2 sequences are SGHRS and YFSETQ. This CDR3 region has 14 residues. Trimming cost V 4 bases and J 6 bases; bases outside gene matches: 5. The CDR3 sequence is CASSRQGGVNEQFF. The CDR3 DNA is TGCGCCAGCAGCCGACAGGGGGGGGTCAATGAGCAGTTCTTC.